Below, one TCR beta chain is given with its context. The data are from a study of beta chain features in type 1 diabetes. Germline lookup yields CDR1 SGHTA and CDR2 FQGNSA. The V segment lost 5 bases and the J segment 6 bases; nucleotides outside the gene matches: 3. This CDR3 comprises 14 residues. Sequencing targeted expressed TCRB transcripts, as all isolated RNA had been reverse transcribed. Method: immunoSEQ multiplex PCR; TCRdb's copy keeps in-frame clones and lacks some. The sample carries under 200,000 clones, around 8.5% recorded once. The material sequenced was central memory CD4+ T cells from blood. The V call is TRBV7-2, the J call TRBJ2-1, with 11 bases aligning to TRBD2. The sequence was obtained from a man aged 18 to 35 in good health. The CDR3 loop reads CASSQGLAVNEQFF. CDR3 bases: TGTGCCAGCAGCCAGGGACTAGCGGTCAATGAGCAGTTCTTC. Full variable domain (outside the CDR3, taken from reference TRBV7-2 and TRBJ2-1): GAGVSQSPSNKVTEKGKDVELRCDPISGHTALYWYRQSLGQGLEFLIYFQGNSAPDKSGLPSDRFSAERTGGSVSTLTIQRTQQEDSAVYLCASSQGLAVNEQFFGPGTRLTVL.